A selection of T cell receptor beta chains follows, all from one sample in a study of blood T cell repertoires in COVID-19. Method: immunoSEQ multiplex PCR; TCRdb's copy keeps in-frame clones and lacks some. The data hold 200,000 to 250,000 clones, with around 86% observed a single time. Sequenced: peripheral blood. The source is a woman in her 70s with COVID-19, enrolled during active disease. Both conserved end residues are part of each CDR3. Some rows mark clone size as missing; the rest say once, few, many or name a class of expanded clone.

>TRBV7-2|once
CASSLRDRDQPQHF
>TRBV5-8|.
CASSLYRDYNEQFF
>TRBV18|.
CASSSDRPGGYTF
>TRBV5-4|once
CASSNRGLAGGYTGELFF
>TRBV2|.
CANSDRDFNYGYTF
>TRBV6-5|.
CASSYGGTVNEKLFF
>TRBV9|.
CACSAGGGYPYNELFF
>TRBV19|.
CASSIGSGRSDTQYF
>TRBV28|.
CASVKGAYNYGYTF
>TRBV6-1|.
CASSSRDTGYTF
>TRBV15|.
CATSRELARGRSYEQYF